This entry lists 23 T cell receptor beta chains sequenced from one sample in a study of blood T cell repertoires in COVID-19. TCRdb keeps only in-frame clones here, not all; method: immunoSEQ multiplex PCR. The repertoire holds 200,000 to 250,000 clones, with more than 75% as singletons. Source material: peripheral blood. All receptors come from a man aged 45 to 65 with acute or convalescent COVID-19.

The CDR3 bases are TGTGCCAGCAGCCAAACGGGACTCGAGAATTCACCCCTCCACTTT. It specifies CASSQTGLENSPLHF. This sequence joins TRBV7-9 and TRBJ1-6, with D tentatively TRBD1 (5 bases). CDR3 length: 15 residues. Germline CDR1 and CDR2: SEHNR and FQNEAQ (reference sequence). The V end was cut by 5 bases, the J end by 7 bases, with 15 bases between.

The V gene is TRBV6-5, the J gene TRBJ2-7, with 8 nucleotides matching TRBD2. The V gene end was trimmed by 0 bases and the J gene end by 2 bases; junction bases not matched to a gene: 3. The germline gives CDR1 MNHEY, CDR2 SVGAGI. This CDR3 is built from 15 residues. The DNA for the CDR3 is TGTGCCAGCAGTTACTCCCGGGGGGGCCCCTACGAGCAGTACTTC. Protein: CASSYSRGGPYEQYF.

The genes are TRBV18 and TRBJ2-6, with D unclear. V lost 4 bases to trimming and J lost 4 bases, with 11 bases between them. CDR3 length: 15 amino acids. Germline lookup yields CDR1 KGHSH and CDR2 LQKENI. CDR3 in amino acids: CASSLQLTGANVLTF. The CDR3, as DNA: TGTGCCAGCTCACTTCAACTAACCGGGGCCAACGTCCTGACTTTC.

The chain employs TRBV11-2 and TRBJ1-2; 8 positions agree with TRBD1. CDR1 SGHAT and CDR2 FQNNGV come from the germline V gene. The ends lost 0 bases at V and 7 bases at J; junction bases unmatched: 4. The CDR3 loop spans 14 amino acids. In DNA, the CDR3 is TGTGCCAGCAGCTTAGAGCAGGGGGCGGTTGGCTACACCTTC. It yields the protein CASSLEQGAVGYTF. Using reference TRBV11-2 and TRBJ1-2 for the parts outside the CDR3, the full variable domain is EAGVAQSPRYKIIEKRQSVAFWCNPISGHATLYWYQQILGQGPKLLIQFQNNGVVDDSQLPKDRFSAERLKGVDSTLKIQPAKLEDSAVYLCASSLEQGAVGYTFGSGTRLTVV.

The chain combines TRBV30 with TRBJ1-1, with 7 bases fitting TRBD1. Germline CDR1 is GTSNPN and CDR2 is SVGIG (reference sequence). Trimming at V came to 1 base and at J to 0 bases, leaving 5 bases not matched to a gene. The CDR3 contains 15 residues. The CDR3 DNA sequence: TGTGCCTGGAGTGCCCCGGACAGGTTGAACACTGAAGCTTTCTTT. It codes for CAWSAPDRLNTEAFF.

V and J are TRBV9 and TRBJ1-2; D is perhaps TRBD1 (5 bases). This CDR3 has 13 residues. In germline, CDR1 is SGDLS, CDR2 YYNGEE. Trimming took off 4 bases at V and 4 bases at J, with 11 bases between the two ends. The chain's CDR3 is CASSKQGSYGYTF. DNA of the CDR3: TGTGCCAGCAGCAAGCAGGGCTCCTATGGCTACACCTTC.

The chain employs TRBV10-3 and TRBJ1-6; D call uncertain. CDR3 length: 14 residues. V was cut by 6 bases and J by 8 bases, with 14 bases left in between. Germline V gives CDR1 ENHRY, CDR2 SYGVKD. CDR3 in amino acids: CAISATGEDSPLHF. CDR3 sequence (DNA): TGTGCCATCAGCGCAACGGGTGAGGATTCACCCCTCCACTTT.

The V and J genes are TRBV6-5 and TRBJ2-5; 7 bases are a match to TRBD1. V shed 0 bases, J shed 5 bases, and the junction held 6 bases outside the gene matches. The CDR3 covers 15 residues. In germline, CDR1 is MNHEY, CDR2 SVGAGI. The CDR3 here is CASSYSHRGRETQYF. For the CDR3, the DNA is TGTGCCAGCAGTTACTCGCACAGGGGAAGGGAGACCCAGTACTTC.

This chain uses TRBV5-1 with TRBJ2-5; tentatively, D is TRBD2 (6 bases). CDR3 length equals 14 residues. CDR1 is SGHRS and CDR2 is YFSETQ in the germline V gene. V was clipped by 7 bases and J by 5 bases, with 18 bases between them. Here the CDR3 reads CASYPGTSGETQYF. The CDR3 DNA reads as TGCGCCAGCTATCCCGGGACTTCTGGGGAGACCCAGTACTTC.

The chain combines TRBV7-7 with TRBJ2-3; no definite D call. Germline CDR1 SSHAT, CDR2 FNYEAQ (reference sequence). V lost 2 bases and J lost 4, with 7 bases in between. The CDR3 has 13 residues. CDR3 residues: CASSLSEADTQYF. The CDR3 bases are TGTGCCAGCAGCTTAAGTGAGGCAGATACGCAGTATTTT.

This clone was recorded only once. The CDR3: CASSRGGQGAYGYTF. DNA for the CDR3: TGTGCCAGCTCACGAGGGGGACAGGGGGCTTATGGCTACACCTTC. This chain links TRBV18 with TRBJ1-2; 12 bases are a match to TRBD1. Germline loops: CDR1 KGHSH, CDR2 LQKENI. V dropped 4 bases and J dropped 5; count of bases not matched to a gene: 5. The CDR3 totals 15 residues.

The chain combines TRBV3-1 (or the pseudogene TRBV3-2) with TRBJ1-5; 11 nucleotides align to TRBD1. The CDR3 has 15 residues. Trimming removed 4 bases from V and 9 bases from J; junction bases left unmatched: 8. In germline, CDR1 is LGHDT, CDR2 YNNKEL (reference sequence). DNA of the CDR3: TGTGCCAGCAGCCTCGGGACAGGGGGTAGGCGGCCCCAGCATTTT. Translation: CASSLGTGGRRPQHF.

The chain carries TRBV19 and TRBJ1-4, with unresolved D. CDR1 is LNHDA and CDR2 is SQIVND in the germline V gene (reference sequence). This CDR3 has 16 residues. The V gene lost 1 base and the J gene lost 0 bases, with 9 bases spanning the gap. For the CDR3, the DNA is TGTGCCAGTAGTATAGGGAGCATACCAACTAATGAAAAACTGTTTTTT. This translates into CASSIGSIPTNEKLFF.

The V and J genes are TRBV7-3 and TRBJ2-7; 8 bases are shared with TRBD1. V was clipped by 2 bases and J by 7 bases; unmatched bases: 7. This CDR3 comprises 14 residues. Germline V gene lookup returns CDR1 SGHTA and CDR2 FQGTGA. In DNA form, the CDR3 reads TGTGCCAGCAGCTTAGGCCAGGACAGGGCTGAGCAGTACTTC. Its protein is CASSLGQDRAEQYF.

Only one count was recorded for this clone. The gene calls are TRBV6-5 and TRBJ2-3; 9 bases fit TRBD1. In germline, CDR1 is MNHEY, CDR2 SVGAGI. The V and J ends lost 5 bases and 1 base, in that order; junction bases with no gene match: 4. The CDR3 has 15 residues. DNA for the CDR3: TGTGCCAGCAGTCCTACAGGGGGCGGCACAGATACGCAGTATTTT. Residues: CASSPTGGGTDTQYF.

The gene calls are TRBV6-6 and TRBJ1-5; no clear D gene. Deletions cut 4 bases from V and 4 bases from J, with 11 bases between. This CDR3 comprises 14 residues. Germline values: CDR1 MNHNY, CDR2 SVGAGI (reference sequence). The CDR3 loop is CASSSSGFNQPQHF. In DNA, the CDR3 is TGTGCCAGCAGTTCTTCAGGTTTTAATCAGCCCCAGCATTTT.

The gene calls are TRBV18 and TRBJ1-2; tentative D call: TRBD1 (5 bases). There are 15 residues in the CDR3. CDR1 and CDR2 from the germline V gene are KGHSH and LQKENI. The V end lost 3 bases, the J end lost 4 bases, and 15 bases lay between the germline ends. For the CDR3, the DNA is TGTGCCAGCTCACCGACCGACAGTGAGATCTATGGCTACACCTTC. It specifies CASSPTDSEIYGYTF.

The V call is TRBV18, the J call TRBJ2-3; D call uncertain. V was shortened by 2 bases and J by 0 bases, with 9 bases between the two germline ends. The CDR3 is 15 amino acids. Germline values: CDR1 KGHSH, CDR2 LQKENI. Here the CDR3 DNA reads TGTGCCAGCTCACCAGCCGAGGTTAGCACAGATACGCAGTATTTT. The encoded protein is CASSPAEVSTDTQYF.

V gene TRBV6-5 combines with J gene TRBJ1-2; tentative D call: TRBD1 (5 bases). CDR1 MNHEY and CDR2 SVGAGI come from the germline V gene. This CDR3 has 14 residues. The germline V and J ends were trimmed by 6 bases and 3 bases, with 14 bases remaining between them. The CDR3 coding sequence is TGTGCCAGCAGGAAGGGACCGGGGGACTATGGCTACACCTTC. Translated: CASRKGPGDYGYTF.

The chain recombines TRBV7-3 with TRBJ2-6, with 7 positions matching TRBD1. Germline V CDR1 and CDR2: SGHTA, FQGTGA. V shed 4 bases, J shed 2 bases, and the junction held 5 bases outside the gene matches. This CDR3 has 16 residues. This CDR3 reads CASSSLQGTGANVLTF. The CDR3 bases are TGTGCCAGCAGCTCTTTACAGGGGACTGGGGCCAACGTCCTGACTTTC.

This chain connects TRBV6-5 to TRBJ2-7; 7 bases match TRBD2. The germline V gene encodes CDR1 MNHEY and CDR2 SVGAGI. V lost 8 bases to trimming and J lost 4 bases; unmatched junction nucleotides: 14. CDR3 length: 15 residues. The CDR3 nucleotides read TGTGCCAGCTCCCTAACTCGGGACTACCAATACGAGCAGTACTTC. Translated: CASSLTRDYQYEQYF.

In DNA, the CDR3 is TGCGCCAGCAGCGAACAGGGGGCGCTGAATCAGCCCCAGCATTTT. Protein: CASSEQGALNQPQHF. The chain recombines TRBV5-1 with TRBJ1-5; TRBD1 aligns across 9 bases. Per the germline V gene, CDR1 is SGHRS and CDR2 is YFSETQ. With 4 bases clipped from V and 4 bases from J, the junction kept 6 bases outside the gene matches. The length of the CDR3 is 15 residues.

The CDR3 here is CAWSPPGLGAEAFF. The CDR3 DNA reads as TGTGCCTGGAGTCCCCCGGGGTTAGGTGCTGAAGCTTTCTTT. J is TRBJ1-1 and V is TRBV30; no firm D call. The V and J ends lost 2 bases and 6 bases respectively, with 16 bases between them. This CDR3 contains 14 residues. Germline loops: CDR1 GTSNPN, CDR2 SVGIG (reference sequence). Full variable domain (remainder filled in from reference TRBV30 and TRBJ1-1): SQTIHQWPATLVQPVGSPLSLECTVEGTSNPNLYWYRQAAGRGLQLLFYSVGIGQISSEVPQNLSASRPQDRQFILSSKKLLLSDSGFYLCAWSPPGLGAEAFFGQGTRLTVV.